This T cell receptor beta chain comes out of a study of cytomegalovirus exposure and HLA in healthy donors. General study points: In a later analysis, a genetic analysis reported fewer productive-TCR N-insertions in an Asian-associated ancestry cluster than the cohort average.

Germline values: CDR1 LNHNV, CDR2 YYDKDF (reference sequence). The length of the CDR3 is 16 residues. As concerns this clone: Its antigen is not known. One end of the junction is discordant with germline, which a read error may explain.

PCR employed 60 Vbeta and 13 Jbeta primers. The data were produced by immunoSEQ multiplex PCR, yet TCRdb's version contains in-frame clones alone and is incomplete. In the table there are 160,000 or so clones, roughly 77% of which are singletons. J is TRBJ2-3 and V is TRBV15; TRBD2 agrees at 11 bases. The sample consisted of PBMCs. This sequence was found in a man aged 50-59 years in good health and CMV-seropositive. DNA of the CDR3: TGTGCCACCAGCACCGTAGCGGGGGGGGGCACATATACGCAGTATTTT. Protein sequence: CATSTVAGGGTYTQYF.